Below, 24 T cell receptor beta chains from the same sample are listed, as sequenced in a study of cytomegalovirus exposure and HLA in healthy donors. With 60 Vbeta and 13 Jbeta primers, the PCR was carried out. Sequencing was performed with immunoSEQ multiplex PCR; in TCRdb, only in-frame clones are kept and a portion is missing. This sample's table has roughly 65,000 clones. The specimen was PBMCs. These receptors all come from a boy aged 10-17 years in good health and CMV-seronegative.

This chain's CDR3 is CASSESLDSTITGELFF. The CDR3 DNA sequence: TGCGCCAGCAGTGAGAGTTTGGACAGTACCATCACCGGGGAGCTGTTTTTT. This chain uses TRBV10-1 with TRBJ2-2; a possible D gene is TRBD1 (6 bases). Per the germline V gene, CDR1 is WNHNN and CDR2 is SYGVQD (reference sequence). V was pared by 2 bases and J by 4 bases, with 17 bases between. The CDR3 spans 17 residues.

CDR3 protein: CASSGSSNQPQHF. The CDR3 nucleotides read TGTGCCAGCAGCGGGAGTAGCAATCAGCCCCAGCATTTT. The genes are TRBV9 and TRBJ1-5; D call uncertain. Trimming left V 3 bases short and J 0 bases short, with 4 bases between. There are 13 residues in the CDR3. From germline, CDR1 is SGDLS and CDR2 YYNGEE.

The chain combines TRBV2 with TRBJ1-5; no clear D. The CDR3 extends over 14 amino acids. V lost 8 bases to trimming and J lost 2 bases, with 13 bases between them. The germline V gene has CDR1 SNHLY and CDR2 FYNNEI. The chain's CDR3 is CASSRGPGNQPQHF. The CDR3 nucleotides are TGTGCCAGCTCCAGAGGGCCCGGCAATCAGCCCCAGCATTTT.

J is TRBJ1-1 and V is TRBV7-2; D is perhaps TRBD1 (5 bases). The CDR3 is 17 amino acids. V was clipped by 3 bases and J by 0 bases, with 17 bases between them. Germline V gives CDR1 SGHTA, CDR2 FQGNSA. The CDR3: CASSFTSGRRMNTEAFF. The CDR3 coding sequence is TGTGCCAGCAGCTTCACTTCAGGGCGCCGGATGAACACTGAAGCTTTCTTT.

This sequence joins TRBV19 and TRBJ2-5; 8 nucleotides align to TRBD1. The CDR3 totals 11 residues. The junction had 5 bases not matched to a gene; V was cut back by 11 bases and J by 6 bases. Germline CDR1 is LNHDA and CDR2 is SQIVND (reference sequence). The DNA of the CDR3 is TGTGCCGTAGGACAGGGCCAGACCCAGTACTTC. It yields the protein CAVGQGQTQYF.

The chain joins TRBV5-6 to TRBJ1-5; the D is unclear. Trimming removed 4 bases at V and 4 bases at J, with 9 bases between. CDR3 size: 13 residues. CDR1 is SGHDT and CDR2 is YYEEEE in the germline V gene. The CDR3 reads CASSGATNQPQHF. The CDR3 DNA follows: TGTGCCAGCAGCGGTGCCACTAATCAGCCCCAGCATTTT. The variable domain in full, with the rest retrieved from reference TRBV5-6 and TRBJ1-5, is DAGVTQSPTHLIKTRGQQVTLRCSPKSGHDTVSWYQQALGQGPQFIFQYYEEEERQRGNFPDRFSGHQFPNYSSELNVNALLLGDSALYLCASSGATNQPQHFGDGTRLSIL.

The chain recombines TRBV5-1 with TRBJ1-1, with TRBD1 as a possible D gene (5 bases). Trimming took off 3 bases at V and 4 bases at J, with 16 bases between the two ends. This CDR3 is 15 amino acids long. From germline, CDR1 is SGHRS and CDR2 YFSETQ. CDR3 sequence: CASSWGAGQTTEAFF. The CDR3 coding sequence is TGCGCCAGCAGCTGGGGAGCGGGGCAAACCACTGAAGCTTTCTTT.

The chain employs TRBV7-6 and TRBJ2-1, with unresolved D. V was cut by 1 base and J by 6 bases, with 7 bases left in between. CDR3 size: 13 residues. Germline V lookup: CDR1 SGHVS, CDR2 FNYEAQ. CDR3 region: CASSLESFNEQFF. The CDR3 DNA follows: TGTGCCAGCAGCTTAGAATCGTTCAATGAGCAGTTCTTC.

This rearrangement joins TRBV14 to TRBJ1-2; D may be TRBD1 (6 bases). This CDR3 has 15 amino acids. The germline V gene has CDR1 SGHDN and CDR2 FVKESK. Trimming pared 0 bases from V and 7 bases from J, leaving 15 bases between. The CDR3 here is CASSQDQQGWGGYTF. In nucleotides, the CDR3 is TGTGCCAGCAGCCAAGATCAACAGGGTTGGGGTGGCTACACCTTC.

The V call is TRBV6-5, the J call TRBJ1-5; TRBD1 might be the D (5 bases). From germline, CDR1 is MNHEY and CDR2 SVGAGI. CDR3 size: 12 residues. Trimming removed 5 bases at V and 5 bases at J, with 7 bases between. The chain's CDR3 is CASSKGDQPQHF. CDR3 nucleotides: TGTGCCAGCAGTAAAGGGGATCAGCCCCAGCATTTT.

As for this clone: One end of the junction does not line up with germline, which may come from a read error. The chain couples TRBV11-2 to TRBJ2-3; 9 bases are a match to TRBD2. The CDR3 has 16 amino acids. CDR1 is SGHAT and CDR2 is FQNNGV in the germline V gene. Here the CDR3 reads CASSPGAGGRTDTQYF. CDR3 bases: TGTGCCAGCAGCCCCGGGGCGGGGGGGCGCACGGATACGCAGTATTTT. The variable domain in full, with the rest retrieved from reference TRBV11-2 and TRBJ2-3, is EAGVAQSPRYKIIEKRQSVAFWCNPISGHATLYWYQQILGQGPKLLIQFQNNGVVDDSQLPKDRFSAERLKGVDSTLKIQPAKLEDSAVYLCASSPGAGGRTDTQYFGPGTRLTVL.

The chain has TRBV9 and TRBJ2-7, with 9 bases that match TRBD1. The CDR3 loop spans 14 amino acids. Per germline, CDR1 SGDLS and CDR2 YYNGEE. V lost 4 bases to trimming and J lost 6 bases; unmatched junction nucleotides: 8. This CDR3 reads CASSPRTGEGEQYF. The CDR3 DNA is TGTGCCAGCAGCCCTCGGACAGGGGAAGGCGAGCAGTACTTC.

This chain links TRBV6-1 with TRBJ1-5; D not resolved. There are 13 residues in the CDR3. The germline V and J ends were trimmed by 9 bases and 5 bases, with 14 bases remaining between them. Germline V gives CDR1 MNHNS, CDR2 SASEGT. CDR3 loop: CASTSNSYQPQHF. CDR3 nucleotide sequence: TGTGCCAGTACTTCCAACAGTTATCAGCCCCAGCATTTT.

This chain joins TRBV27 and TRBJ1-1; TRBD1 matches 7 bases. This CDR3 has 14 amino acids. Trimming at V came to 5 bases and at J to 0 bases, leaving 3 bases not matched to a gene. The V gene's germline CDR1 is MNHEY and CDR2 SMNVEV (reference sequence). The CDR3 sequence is CASSQGVVNTEAFF. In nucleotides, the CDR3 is TGTGCCAGCAGTCAGGGGGTTGTGAACACTGAAGCTTTCTTT.

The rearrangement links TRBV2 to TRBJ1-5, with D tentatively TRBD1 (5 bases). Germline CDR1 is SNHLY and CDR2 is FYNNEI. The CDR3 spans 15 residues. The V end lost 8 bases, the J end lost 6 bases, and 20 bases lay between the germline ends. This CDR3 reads CASRSGQWGTQPQHF. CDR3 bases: TGTGCCAGCCGTTCGGGTCAGTGGGGCACTCAGCCCCAGCATTTT.

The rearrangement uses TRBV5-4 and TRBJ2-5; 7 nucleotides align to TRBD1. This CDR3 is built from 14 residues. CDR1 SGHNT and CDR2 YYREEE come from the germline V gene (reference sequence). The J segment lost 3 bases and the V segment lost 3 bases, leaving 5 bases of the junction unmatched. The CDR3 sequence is CASSSVGTEETQYF. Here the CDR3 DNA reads TGTGCCAGCAGCTCCGTGGGGACAGAAGAGACCCAGTACTTC.

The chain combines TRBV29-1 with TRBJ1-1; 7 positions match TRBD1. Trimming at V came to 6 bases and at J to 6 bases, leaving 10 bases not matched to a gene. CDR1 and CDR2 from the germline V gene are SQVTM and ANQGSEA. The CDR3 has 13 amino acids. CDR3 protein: CSVDITGVPEAFF. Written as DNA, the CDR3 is TGCAGCGTCGACATAACAGGGGTACCTGAAGCTTTCTTT.

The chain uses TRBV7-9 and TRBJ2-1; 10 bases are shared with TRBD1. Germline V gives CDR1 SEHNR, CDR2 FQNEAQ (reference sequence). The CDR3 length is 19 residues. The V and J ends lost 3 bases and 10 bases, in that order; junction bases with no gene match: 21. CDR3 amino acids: CASSFTGTGVLAGDKEQFF. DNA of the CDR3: TGTGCCAGCAGCTTTACCGGGACAGGGGTTCTAGCGGGTGATAAGGAGCAGTTCTTC.

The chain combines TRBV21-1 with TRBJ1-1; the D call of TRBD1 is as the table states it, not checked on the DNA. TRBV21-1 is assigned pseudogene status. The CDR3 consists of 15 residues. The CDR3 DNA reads TGTGCCAGCAGCCCTGGGACAGACCTGAACACTGAAGCTTTCTTT. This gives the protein CASSPGTDLNTEAFF.

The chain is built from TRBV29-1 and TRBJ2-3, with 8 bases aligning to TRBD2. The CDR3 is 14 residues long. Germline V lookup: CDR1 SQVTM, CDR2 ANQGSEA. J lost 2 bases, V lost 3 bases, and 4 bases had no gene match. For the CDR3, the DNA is TGCAGCGTTGACCGGGAGGGCCTCACAGATACGCAGTATTTT. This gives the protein CSVDREGLTDTQYF.

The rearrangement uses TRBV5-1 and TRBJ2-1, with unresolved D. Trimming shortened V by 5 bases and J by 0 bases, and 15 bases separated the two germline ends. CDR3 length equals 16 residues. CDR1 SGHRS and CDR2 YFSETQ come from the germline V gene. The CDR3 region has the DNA TGCGCCAGCAGATTCCTCGACACAAGCTCCTACAATGAGCAGTTCTTC. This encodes CASRFLDTSSYNEQFF.

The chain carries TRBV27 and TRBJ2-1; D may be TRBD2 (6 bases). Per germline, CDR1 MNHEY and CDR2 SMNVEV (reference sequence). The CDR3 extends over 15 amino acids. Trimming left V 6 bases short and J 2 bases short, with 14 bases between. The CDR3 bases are TGTGCCAGCAGCGAGCGGGCAAGCCCCTACAATGAGCAGTTCTTC. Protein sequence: CASSERASPYNEQFF.

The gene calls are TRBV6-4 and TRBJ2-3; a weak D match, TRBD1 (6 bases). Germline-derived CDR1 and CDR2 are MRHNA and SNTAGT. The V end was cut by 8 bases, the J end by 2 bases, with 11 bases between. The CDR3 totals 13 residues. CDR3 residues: CASGQGPTDTQYF. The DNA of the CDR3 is TGTGCCAGCGGCCAGGGGCCCACAGATACGCAGTATTTT.

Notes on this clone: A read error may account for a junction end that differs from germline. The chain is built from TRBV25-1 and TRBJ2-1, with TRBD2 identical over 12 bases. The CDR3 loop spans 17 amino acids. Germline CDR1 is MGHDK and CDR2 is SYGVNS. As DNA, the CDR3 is TGTGCCAGCGGTGAGACTAGCGGGAGCTCGCTATACAATGAGCAGTTCTTC. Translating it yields CASGETSGSSLYNEQFF. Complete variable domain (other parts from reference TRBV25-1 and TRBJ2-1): EADIYQTPRYLVIGTGKKITLECSQTMGHDKMYWYQQDPGMELHLIHYSYGVNSTEKGDLSSESTVSRIRTEHFPLTLESARPSHTSQYLCASGETSGSSLYNEQFFGPGTRLTVL.